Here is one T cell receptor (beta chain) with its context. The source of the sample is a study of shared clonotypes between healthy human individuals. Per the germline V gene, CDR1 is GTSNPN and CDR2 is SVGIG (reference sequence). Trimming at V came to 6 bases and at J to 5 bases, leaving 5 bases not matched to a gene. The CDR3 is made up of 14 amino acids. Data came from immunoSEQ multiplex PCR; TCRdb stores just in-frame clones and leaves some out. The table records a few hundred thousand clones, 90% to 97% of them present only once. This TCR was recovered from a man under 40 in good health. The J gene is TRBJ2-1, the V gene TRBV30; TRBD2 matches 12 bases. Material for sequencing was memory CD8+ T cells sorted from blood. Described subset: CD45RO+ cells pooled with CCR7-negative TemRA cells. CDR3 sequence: CACASGRGNNEQFF. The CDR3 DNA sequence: TGTGCCTGTGCTAGCGGGAGGGGCAACAATGAGCAGTTCTTC.